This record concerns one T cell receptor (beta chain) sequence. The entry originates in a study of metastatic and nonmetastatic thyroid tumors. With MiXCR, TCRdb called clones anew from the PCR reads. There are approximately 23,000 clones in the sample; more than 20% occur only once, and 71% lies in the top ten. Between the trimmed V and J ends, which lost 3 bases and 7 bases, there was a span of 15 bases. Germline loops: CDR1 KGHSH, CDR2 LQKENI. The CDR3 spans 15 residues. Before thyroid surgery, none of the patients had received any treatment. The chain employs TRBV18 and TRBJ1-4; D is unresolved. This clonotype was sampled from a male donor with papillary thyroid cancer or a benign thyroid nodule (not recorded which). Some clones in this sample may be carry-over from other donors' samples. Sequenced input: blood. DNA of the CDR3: TGTGCCAGCTCACCCGTCCCGAATGGCTCTGAAAAACTGTTTTTT. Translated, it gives CASSPVPNGSEKLFF.